The 6 T cell receptor beta chains given below trace back to one sample, sequenced in a study of blood T cell repertoires in COVID-19. Assay used: immunoSEQ multiplex PCR; TCRdb lists only in-frame clones, some missing. The sample lists about 250,000 clones, 80% to 90% seen once, with approximately 9% in the top ten. The sequenced material came from PBMCs or T cells enriched from blood (not recorded which). Receptors originate from a man aged 40-49 years who had recovered from COVID-19.

The chain is built from TRBV4-3 and TRBJ2-3; D may be TRBD2 (5 bases). The V and J ends lost 0 bases and 4 bases respectively, with 14 bases between them. The length of the CDR3 is 16 residues. Germline V gives CDR1 LGHNA, CDR2 YSLEER. CDR3 DNA: TGCGCCAGCAGCCAAGATACCCCAGGAGCGGCAGATACGCAGTATTTT. Translation gives CASSQDTPGAADTQYF.

The chain joins TRBV18 to TRBJ1-3; D is perhaps TRBD1 (6 bases). In germline, CDR1 is KGHSH, CDR2 LQKENI. The CDR3 runs to 15 residues. The V end lost 1 base, the J end lost 0 bases, and 7 bases lay between the germline ends. The CDR3 sequence: CASSPQGDSGNTIYF. In DNA, the CDR3 is TGTGCCAGCTCACCACAGGGGGACTCTGGAAACACCATATATTTT. The whole variable domain, remainder taken from reference TRBV18 and TRBJ1-3, is NAGVMQNPRHLVRRRGQEARLRCSPMKGHSHVYWYRQLPEEGLKFMVYLQKENIIDESGMPKERFSAEFPKEGPSILRIQQVVRGDSAAYFCASSPQGDSGNTIYFGEGSWLTVV.

The genes are TRBV29-1 and TRBJ2-7; TRBD2 matches at 9 bases. V shed 6 bases, J shed 7 bases, and the junction held 13 bases outside the gene matches. Per the germline V gene, CDR1 is SQVTM and CDR2 is ANQGSEA. This CDR3 region has 14 residues. The CDR3 reads CSVLLAGTKSEQYF. The CDR3 region has the DNA TGCAGCGTCCTGCTAGCGGGAACGAAGAGTGAGCAGTACTTC.

The V and J genes are TRBV29-1 and TRBJ1-1; unclear D gene. CDR3 length equals 13 residues. CDR1 and CDR2 (germline): SQVTM, ANQGSEA. Trimming took off 7 bases at V and 4 bases at J, with 16 bases between the two ends. The CDR3 loop reads CSDPVGGSTEAFF. CDR3 DNA: TGCAGCGACCCCGTGGGTGGGAGCACTGAAGCTTTCTTT.

This clone has only one observation. The chain combines TRBV7-3 with TRBJ2-1; TRBD2 matches 10 bases. Trimming took 3 bases from V and 10 from J; bases not matched to a gene: 12. The CDR3 is 16 amino acids. Germline values: CDR1 SGHTA, CDR2 FQGTGA. The chain's CDR3 is CASSFSSGRIQGEQFF. CDR3 DNA: TGTGCCAGCAGCTTTTCTAGCGGGAGAATTCAGGGGGAGCAGTTCTTC.

The chain is built from TRBV7-9 and TRBJ1-1; D is unclear. Per the germline V gene, CDR1 is SEHNR and CDR2 is FQNEAQ (reference sequence). The ends were cut back, 5 bases at V and 1 base at J, with 11 bases in the middle. The CDR3 runs 14 residues. The chain's CDR3 is CASSTSGRNTEAFF. DNA for the CDR3: TGTGCCAGCAGCACCTCCGGGAGGAACACTGAAGCTTTCTTT.